This TCR beta chain was identified in a study of shared clonotypes between healthy human individuals. Overall study context: CD4 naive cells filled three plates per donor, CD4 memory three, CD8 naive two and CD8 memory one.

CDR1 is SGHDN and CDR2 is FVKESK in the germline V gene. V dropped 4 bases and J dropped 9 bases, with 15 bases sitting between them. This CDR3 comprises 13 residues. The naive CD8 subset, CD45RO-negative cells positively selected for CCR7, excluded terminally differentiated effector memory CD45RA+ cells. Nashville, Tennessee was home to all donors, who were Caucasian adults. Sequenced by immunoSEQ multiplex PCR; TCRdb stores in-frame clones only, minus some. The table lists about 600,000 clones, roughly 98% of them singletons. The sequenced sample was naive CD8+ T cells sorted from blood. V usage is TRBV14 and J usage is TRBJ2-5; no reliable D call. The sequence was collected from a young man in good health. The CDR3 DNA follows: TGTGCCAGCAGCCCCGAATCCCTAGGGCCCCAGTACTTC. It yields the protein CASSPESLGPQYF.